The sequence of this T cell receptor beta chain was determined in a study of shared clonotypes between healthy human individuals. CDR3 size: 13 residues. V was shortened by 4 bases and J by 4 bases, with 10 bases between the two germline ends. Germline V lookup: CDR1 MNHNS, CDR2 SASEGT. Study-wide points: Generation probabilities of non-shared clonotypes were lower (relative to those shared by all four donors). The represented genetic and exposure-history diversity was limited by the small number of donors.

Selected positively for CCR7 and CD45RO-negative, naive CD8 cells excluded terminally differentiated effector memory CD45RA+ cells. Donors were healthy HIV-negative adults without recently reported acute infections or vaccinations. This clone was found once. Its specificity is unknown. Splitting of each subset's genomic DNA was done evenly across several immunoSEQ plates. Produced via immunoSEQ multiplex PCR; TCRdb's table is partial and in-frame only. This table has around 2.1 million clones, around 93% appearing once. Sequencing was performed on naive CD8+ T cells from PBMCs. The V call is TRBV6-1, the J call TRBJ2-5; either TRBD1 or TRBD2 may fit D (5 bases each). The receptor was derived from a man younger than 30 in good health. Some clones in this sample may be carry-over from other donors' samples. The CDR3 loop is CASSVGVRETQYF. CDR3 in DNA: TGTGCCAGCAGTGTGGGGGTTCGAGAGACCCAGTACTTC.